This TCR beta chain appears in the sequencing data of a study of Ad26.COV2.S vaccination and SARS-CoV-2 variants (dated by TCRdb to the early 2020s). Notes on the research overall: Donors in the vaccine arm were drawn from COV1001, a multicentre, randomized, double-blind, placebo-controlled phase I-IIa trial testing Ad26.COV2.S in healthy adults. Dosing of Ad26.COV2.S was intramuscular, at either 5x10^10 or 1x10^11 viral particles, delivered as one shot or as two shots spaced 56 days apart. TCRbeta repertoire sequencing was used to assess the specificity and breadth of SARS-CoV-2-reactive T cell receptors after Ad26.COV2.S vaccination. A total of around 32 samples were included in the TCR-sequenced set, comprising some 20 Ad26.COV2.S vaccine recipients, 5 placebo recipients and 8 SARS-CoV-2 convalescent individuals. Trial participants were randomized into five groups of five, in which low-dose or high-dose Ad26.COV2.S was given once or twice, or placebo was given on both occasions. Blinding of investigators to trial group allocation was maintained during experiments and outcome assessment.

Points on this clone: There is no known antigen for this receptor. No much larger clone is present one base from it, and per-base qualities are unavailable.

Here is what the overall study found, with its caveats: Higher spike-specific TCR breadth was observed in Ad26.COV2.S recipients than in placebo recipients (P = 0.0014). Non-spike TCR breadth was comparable between vaccine and placebo recipients, consistent with the vaccine containing only spike. After vaccination, substantial breadth of spike-specific CD8+ and CD4+ T cell responses was reported. The study was not powered for comparison of responses between vaccine doses or regimens. According to the authors, total T cell responses may have been underestimated by the TCR breadth and depth analyses.

What the treatment or condition label conveys for this sample: approximately 18 received Ad26.COV2.S at low or high dose, single or two shots; roughly five received placebo; per-sample allocation not given. For vaccine and placebo recipients, repertoires were sequenced using samples collected on day 63 after the first injection. In Cohort 1b, more than 20 adults aged 18-55 years were enrolled at a single site in Boston, USA, between 29 July and 7 August 2020. Ad26.COV2.S was a replication-incompetent adenovirus type 26 vector expressing a prefusion-stabilized SARS-CoV-2 spike protein from the original Wuhan strain. TCRbeta CDR3 regions were sequenced with the immunoSEQ Assay. After extraction, genomic DNA underwent amplification by bias-controlled multiplex PCR, followed by high-throughput sequencing. The published analysis was carried out like this. To quantify the absolute abundance of each unique TCRbeta CDR3 region, sequences were collapsed and filtered. Usable DNA was measured by amplifying reference genes present in all nucleated cells, and TCRbeta template counts were normalized to that usable DNA to estimate T cell fraction. Repertoire TCRs were annotated as SARS-CoV-2-specific by exact matching of V gene, CDR3 amino acid sequence and J gene to a known reactive TCR set. MIRA supplied the reference SARS-CoV-2 TCR set, which was filtered for enrichment in COVID-19-positive ImmuneCODE repertoires so that public or cross-reactive TCRs were removed. Based on the MIRA antigens, annotated TCRs were further analysed at the level of specific ORF or position within ORF. Depth was the summed frequency of annotated unique rearrangements, while breadth was defined as annotated unique rearrangements over total unique productive rearrangements. Two-sided Wilcoxon rank-sum tests were applied when comparing TCR breadth between groups. Imported from immuneACCESS, the table was reduced by TCRdb to in-frame sequences with V and J called. These copies leave out some clones; in studies compared against another copy, an unresolved V gene accounts for under half, and the cause of the remainder is not known. That table supplies the V and J calls and clone size; D and trimming were determined from the DNA. Across this sample there are 200,000 to 250,000 clones, with 88% seen only once. The ten most abundant clones make up roughly 10% of the sample.

CDR1 and CDR2 (MDHEN, SYDVKM) derive from the germline V gene. Trimmed from V: 2 bases; trimmed from J: 7 bases; junction bases lacking a gene match: 9. The CDR3 holds 15 amino acids from the cysteine to the phenylalanine. The only DNA kept is the CDR3, 45 bases in frame from the first base. Sequenced here: peripheral blood, sampled in a trial of Ad26.COV2.S vaccine versus placebo. The chain is encoded by TRBV28 joined to TRBJ1-2; 8 bases in the junction line up with TRBD1. This TCR was recovered from a person between 18 and 59 years old who received the Ad26.COV2.S COVID-19 vaccine or a placebo. The nucleotide sequence reads TGTGCCAGCAGTTTACCCTGGACAGGGTTAAGTGGCTACACCTTC. It codes for CASSLPWTGLSGYTF.